Listed here is a single TCR beta chain. Its antigen is currently unknown. The sample originates from a study of blood T cells in healthy people across ages. The CDR3 runs 15 residues. CDR1 and CDR2 (germline): WNHNN, SYGVQD (reference sequence). V lost 2 bases and J lost 4, with 13 bases in between. Study-wide results and caveats: Any conclusive comparison of naive versus antigen-experienced cells was prevented by using unsorted PBMCs.

A J-beta primer mix and a sample-barcoded 5' primer were used in a second PCR of roughly 7 to 12 cycles. A template-switch adaptor that had 12 random nucleotides put a tag on each cDNA molecule. TCRdb processed the 5' RACE reads anew with MiXCR; each CDR3 protein has one entry. The table has over a million distinct CDR3 sequences, roughly 45% seen once. The source of this sequence is a woman aged 60 to 75 in good health. The chain employs TRBV10-1 and TRBJ2-3, with D possibly matching TRBD2 (6 bases). Sequencing input: blood. The CDR3 DNA sequence: TGCGCCAGCAGTGAGGGACTAATGGACTCAGATACGCAGTATTTT. Translated: CASSEGLMDSDTQYF.